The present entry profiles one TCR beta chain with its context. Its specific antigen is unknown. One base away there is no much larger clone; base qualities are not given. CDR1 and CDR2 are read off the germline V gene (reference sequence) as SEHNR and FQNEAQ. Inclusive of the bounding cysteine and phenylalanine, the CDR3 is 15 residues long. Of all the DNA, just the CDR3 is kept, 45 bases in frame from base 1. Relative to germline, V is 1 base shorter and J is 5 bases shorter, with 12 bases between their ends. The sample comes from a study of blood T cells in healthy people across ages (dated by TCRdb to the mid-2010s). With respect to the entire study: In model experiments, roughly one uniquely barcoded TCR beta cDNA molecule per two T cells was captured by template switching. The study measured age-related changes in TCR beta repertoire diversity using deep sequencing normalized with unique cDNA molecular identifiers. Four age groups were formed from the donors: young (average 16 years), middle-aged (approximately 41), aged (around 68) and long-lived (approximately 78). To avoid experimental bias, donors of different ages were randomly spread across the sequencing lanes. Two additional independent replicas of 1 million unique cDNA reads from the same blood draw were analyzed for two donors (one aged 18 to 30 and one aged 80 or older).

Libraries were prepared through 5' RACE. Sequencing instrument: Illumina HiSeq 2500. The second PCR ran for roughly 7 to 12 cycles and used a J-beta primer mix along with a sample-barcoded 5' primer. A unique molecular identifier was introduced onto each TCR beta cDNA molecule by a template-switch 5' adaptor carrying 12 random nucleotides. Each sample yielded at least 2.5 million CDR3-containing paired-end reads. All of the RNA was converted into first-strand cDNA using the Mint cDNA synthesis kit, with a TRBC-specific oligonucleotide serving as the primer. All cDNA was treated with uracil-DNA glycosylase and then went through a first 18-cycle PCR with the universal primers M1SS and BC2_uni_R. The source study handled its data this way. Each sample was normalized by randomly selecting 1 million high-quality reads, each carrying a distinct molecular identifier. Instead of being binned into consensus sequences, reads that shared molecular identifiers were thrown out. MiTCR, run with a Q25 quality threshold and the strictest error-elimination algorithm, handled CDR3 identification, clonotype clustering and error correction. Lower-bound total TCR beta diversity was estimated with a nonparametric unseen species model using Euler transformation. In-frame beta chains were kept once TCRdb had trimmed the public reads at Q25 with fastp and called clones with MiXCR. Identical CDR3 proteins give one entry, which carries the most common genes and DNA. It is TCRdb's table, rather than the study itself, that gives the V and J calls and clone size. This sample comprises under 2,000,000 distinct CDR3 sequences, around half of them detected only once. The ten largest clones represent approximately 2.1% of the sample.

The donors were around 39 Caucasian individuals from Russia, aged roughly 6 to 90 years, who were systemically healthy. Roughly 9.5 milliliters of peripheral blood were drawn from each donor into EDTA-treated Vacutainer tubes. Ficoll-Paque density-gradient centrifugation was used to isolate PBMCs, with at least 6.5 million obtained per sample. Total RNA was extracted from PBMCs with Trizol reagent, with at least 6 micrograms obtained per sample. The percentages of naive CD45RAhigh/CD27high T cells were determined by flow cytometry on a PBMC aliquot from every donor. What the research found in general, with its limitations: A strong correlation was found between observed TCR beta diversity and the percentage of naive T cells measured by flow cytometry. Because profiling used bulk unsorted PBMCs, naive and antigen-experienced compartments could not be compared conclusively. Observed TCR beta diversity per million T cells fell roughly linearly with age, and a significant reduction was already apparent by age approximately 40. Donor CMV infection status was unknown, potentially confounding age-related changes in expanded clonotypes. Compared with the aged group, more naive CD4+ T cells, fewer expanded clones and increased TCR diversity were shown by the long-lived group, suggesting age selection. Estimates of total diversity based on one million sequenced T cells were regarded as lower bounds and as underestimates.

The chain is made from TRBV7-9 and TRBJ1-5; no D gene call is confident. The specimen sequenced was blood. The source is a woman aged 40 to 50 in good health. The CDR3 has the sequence CASSLDPRGDQPQHF. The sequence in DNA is TGTGCCAGCAGCTTAGACCCCCGGGGAGATCAGCCCCAGCATTTT.